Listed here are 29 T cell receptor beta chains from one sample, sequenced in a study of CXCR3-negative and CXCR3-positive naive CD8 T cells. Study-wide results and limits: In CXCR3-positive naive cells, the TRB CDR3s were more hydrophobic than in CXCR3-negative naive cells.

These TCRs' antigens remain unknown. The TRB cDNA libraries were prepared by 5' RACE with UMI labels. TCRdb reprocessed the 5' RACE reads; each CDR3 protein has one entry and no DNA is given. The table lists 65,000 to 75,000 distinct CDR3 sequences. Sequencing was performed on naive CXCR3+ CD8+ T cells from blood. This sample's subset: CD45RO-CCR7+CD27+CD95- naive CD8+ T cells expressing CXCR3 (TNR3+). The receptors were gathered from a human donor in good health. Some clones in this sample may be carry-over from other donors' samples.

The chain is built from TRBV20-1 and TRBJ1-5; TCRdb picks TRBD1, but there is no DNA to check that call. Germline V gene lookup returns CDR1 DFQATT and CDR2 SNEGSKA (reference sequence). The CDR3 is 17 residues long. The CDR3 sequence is CSARTPGYGQGNQPQHF.

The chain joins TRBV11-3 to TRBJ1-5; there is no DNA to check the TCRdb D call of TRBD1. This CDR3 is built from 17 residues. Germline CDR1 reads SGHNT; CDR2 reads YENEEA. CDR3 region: CASSPPSEGYSNQPQHF. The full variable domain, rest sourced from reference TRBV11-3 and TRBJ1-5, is EAGVVQSPRYKIIEKKQPVAFWCNPISGHNTLYWYLQNLGQGPELLIRYENEEAVDDSQLPKDRFSAERLKGVDSTLKIQPAELGDSAVYLCASSPPSEGYSNQPQHFGDGTRLSIL.

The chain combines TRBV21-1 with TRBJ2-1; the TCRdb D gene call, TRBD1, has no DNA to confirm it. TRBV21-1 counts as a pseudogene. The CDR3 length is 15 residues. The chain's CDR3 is CASSNRQGVQNEQFF.

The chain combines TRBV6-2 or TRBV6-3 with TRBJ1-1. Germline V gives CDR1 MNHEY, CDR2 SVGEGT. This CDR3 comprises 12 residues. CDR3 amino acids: CASRREGGEAFF.

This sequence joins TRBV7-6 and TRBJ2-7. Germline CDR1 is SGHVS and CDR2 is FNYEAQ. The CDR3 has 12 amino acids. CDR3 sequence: CASRSNRDEQYF. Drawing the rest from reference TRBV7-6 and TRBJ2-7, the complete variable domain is GAGVSQSPRYKVTKRGQDVALRCDPISGHVSLYWYRQALGQGPEFLTYFNYEAQQDKSGLPNDRFSAERPEGSISTLTIQRTEQRDSAMYRCASRSNRDEQYFGPGTRLTVT.

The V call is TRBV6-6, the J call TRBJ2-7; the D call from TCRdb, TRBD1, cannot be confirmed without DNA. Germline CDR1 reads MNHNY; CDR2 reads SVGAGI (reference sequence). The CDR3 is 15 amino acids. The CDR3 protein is CASSSLDRGSNEQYF.

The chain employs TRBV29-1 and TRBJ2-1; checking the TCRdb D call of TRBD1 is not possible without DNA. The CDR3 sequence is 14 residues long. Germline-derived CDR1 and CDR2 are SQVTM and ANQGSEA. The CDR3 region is CSVVGRIGTYEQFF.

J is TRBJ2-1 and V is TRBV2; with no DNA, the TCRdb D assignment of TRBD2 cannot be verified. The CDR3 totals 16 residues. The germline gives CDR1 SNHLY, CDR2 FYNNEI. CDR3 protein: CASSEDWRGDYNEQFF.

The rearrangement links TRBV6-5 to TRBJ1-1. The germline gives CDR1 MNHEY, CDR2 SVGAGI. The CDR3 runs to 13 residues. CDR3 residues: CASEYQIGTEAFF.

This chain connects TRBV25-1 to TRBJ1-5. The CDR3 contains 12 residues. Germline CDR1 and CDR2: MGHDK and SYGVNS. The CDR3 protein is CASSDYNQPQHF.

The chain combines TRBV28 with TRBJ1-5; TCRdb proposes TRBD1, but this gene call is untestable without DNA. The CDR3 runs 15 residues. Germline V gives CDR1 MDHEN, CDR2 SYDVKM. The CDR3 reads CASSLGGSGNQPQHF.

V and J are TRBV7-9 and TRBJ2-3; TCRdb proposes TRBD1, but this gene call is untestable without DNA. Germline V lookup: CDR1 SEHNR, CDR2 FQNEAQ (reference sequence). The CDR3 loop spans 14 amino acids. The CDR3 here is CASWGRGVTDTQYF.

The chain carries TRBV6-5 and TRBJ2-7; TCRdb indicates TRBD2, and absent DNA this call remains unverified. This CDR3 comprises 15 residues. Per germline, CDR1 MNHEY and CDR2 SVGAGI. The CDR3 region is CASSYGWTATYEQYF.

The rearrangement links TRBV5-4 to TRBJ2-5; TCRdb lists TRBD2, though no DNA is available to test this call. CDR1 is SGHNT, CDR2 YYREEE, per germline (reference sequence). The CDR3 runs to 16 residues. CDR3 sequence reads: CASSWRLAGAQETQYF.

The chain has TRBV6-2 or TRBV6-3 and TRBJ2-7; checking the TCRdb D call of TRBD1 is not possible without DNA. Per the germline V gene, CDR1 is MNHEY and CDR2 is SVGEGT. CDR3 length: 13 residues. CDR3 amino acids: CATTFLGSREQYF.

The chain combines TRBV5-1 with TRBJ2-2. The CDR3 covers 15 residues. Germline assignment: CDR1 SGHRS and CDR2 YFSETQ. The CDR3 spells CASSLWDWDTGELFF. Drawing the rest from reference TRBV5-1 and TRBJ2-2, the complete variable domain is KAGVTQTPRYLIKTRGQQVTLSCSPISGHRSVSWYQQTPGQGLQFLFEYFSETQRNKGNFPGRFSGRQFSNSRSEMNVSTLELGDSALYLCASSLWDWDTGELFFGEGSRLTVL.

The CDR3 is CASSLVAGTIYNEQFF. The chain employs TRBV27 and TRBJ2-1; TCRdb calls TRBD1, which cannot be checked without DNA. The length of the CDR3 is 16 residues. Germline values: CDR1 MNHEY, CDR2 SMNVEV (reference sequence).

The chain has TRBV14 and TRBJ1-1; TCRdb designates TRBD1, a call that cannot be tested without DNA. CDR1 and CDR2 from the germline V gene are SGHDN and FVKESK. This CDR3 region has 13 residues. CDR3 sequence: CASSPARTVEAFF.

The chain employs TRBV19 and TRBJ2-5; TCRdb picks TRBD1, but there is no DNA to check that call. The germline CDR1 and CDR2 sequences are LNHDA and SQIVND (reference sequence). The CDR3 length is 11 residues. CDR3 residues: CASSPGETQYF.

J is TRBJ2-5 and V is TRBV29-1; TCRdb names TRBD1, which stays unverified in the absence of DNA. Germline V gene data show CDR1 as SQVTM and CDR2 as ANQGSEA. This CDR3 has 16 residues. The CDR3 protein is CSVEGARLGPQETQYF.

CDR3 protein: CATRDSLGTEALF. The chain joins TRBV15 to TRBJ1-1; TCRdb outputs TRBD1, but without DNA this stays unchecked. The CDR3 has 13 residues. Germline CDR1 is LNHNV and CDR2 is YYDKDF (reference sequence).

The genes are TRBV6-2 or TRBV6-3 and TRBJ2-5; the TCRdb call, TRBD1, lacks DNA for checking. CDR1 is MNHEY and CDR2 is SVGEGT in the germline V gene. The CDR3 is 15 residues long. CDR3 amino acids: CASSSTGTYQETQYF.

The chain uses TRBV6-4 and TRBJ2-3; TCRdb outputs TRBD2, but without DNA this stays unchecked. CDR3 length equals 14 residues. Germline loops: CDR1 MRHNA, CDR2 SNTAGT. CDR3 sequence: CASSERGGLDTQYF.

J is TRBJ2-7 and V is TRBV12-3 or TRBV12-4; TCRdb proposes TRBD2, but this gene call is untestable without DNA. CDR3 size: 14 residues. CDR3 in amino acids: CASMRLGLEYEQYF.

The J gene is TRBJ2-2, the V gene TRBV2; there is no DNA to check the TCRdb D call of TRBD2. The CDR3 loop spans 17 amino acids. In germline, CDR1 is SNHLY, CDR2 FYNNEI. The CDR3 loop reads CASSAGLAGLDTGELFF.

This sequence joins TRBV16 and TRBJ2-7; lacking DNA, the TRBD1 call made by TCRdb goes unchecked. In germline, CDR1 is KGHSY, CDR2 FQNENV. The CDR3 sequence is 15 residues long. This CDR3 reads CASGRMIVTAYEQYF.

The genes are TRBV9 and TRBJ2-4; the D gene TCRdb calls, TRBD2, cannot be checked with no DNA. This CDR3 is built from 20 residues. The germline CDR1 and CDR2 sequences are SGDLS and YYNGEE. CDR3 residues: CASMDRESPFPRIAKNIQYF.

The CDR3 loop reads CASTDSSEAFF. V and J are TRBV6-2 or TRBV6-3 and TRBJ1-1; TCRdb returns TRBD1, unconfirmable since there is no DNA. This CDR3 has 11 residues. Germline V lookup: CDR1 MNHEY, CDR2 SVGEGT.

CDR3 sequence: CSARPIDVANTGELFF. J is TRBJ2-2 and V is TRBV20-1. Germline V lookup: CDR1 DFQATT, CDR2 SNEGSKA (reference sequence). The CDR3 is 16 amino acids.